This is a list of T cell receptor beta chains from one sample in a study of CD8 T cells in Susac syndrome. MiXCR, applied by TCRdb to the immunoSEQ multiplex PCR reads, yields one record per CDR3 protein. The sample has about 160,000 distinct CDR3 sequences, roughly 94% seen once. Sequencing was carried out using CD4+ T cells from PBMCs. Receptor source: a human donor with multiple sclerosis. CDR3s include the opening cysteine and the closing phenylalanine or tryptophan. Each record gives: CDR3 protein, CDR3 DNA, J gene, D gene, V gene, clone size. A D gene is named only where the DNA matches it firmly. Some rows have no size entry. The others give once, few or many, or a class for an expanded clone.

cdr3_aa: CASSIAVYNEQFF
cdr3_nt: TGTGCCAGTAGTATAGCTGTATACAATGAGCAGTTCTTC
j_call: TRBJ2-1
d_call: .
v_call: TRBV19
clone_size: .

cdr3_aa: CSVGLGEMNTEAFF
cdr3_nt: TGCAGCGTCGGTCTTGGGGAAATGAACACTGAAGCTTTCTTT
j_call: TRBJ1-1
d_call: .
v_call: TRBV29-1
clone_size: .

cdr3_aa: CSAPGLRETQYF
cdr3_nt: TGCAGTGCGCCGGGACTCAGAGAGACCCAGTACTTC
j_call: TRBJ2-5
d_call: .
v_call: TRBV20-1
clone_size: .

cdr3_aa: CASSKDRGQETQYF
cdr3_nt: TGTGCCAGCAGCAAGGACAGGGGACAAGAGACCCAGTACTTC
j_call: TRBJ2-5
d_call: TRBD1
v_call: TRBV5-4
clone_size: .

cdr3_aa: CAISGTGTSYNEQFF
cdr3_nt: TGTGCCATCAGTGGCACCGGGACTAGCTACAATGAGCAGTTCTTC
j_call: TRBJ2-1
d_call: TRBD2
v_call: TRBV10-3
clone_size: .

cdr3_aa: CASSFSPAKEAFF
cdr3_nt: TGCGCCAGCAGCTTCTCCCCTGCAAAGGAAGCTTTCTTT
j_call: TRBJ1-1
d_call: .
v_call: TRBV5-1
clone_size: .

cdr3_aa: CASSLSGTQYF
cdr3_nt: TGTGCCAGCAGCCTGAGCGGGACGCAGTATTTT
j_call: TRBJ2-3
d_call: .
v_call: TRBV12-3/TRBV12-4
clone_size: .

cdr3_aa: CASGPNSYEQYF
cdr3_nt: TGTGCCAGCGGTCCAAACTCCTACGAGCAGTACTTC
j_call: TRBJ2-7
d_call: .
v_call: TRBV18
clone_size: .

cdr3_aa: CASRLSRVGNQPQHF
cdr3_nt: TGTGCCAGCAGGTTGAGCAGGGTTGGCAATCAGCCCCAGCATTTT
j_call: TRBJ1-5
d_call: .
v_call: TRBV2
clone_size: .

cdr3_aa: CASNLGLGSGPTGELFF
cdr3_nt: TGCGCCAGCAACTTAGGGTTAGGTAGCGGGCCCACCGGGGAGCTGTTTTTT
j_call: TRBJ2-2
d_call: TRBD2
v_call: TRBV5-1
clone_size: .

cdr3_aa: CASSDRGFYEQFF
cdr3_nt: TGTGCCAGTAGCGACAGGGGCTTCTATGAGCAGTTCTTC
j_call: TRBJ2-1
d_call: TRBD1
v_call: TRBV19
clone_size: .

cdr3_aa: CASSLGVSTDTQYF
cdr3_nt: TGTGCCAGCAGCTTAGGAGTTAGCACAGATACGCAGTATTTT
j_call: TRBJ2-3
d_call: .
v_call: TRBV7-9
clone_size: .

cdr3_aa: CASSFGDYNEQFF
cdr3_nt: TGTGCCAGCAGTTTTGGGGACTACAATGAGCAGTTCTTC
j_call: TRBJ2-1
d_call: .
v_call: TRBV12-3/TRBV12-4
clone_size: .

cdr3_aa: CASSLALDQPQHF
cdr3_nt: TGTGCCAGCAGTTTAGCCTTGGATCAGCCCCAGCATTTT
j_call: TRBJ1-5
d_call: .
v_call: TRBV12-3/TRBV12-4
clone_size: once

cdr3_aa: CATSGGVQQPQHF
cdr3_nt: TGTGCCACCAGTGGGGGAGTACAGCAGCCCCAGCATTTT
j_call: TRBJ1-5
d_call: .
v_call: TRBV24-1
clone_size: few

cdr3_aa: CASSLDSLPYNEQFF
cdr3_nt: TGTGCCAGCAGCCTGGACAGCCTCCCATACAATGAGCAGTTCTTC
j_call: TRBJ2-1
d_call: .
v_call: TRBV5-5
clone_size: .

cdr3_aa: CASSQALAVLAKNIQYF
cdr3_nt: TGCGCCAGCAGCCAGGCATTAGCGGTCCTAGCCAAAAACATTCAGTACTTC
j_call: TRBJ2-4
d_call: .
v_call: TRBV4-3
clone_size: once

cdr3_aa: CAIPAPNTGELFF
cdr3_nt: TGTGCCATACCAGCGCCGAACACCGGGGAGCTGTTTTTT
j_call: TRBJ2-2
d_call: .
v_call: TRBV28
clone_size: .

cdr3_aa: CASSEAGQNYGYTF
cdr3_nt: TGTGCCAGCAGTGAAGCTGGACAGAACTATGGCTACACCTTC
j_call: TRBJ1-2
d_call: .
v_call: TRBV2
clone_size: .

cdr3_aa: CASSIDPTNYGYTF
cdr3_nt: TGTGCCAGTAGTATCGACCCAACCAACTATGGCTACACCTTC
j_call: TRBJ1-2
d_call: .
v_call: TRBV19
clone_size: few

cdr3_aa: CASIPIRSGGEKAFF
cdr3_nt: TGTGCCAGCATCCCCATCCGGTCAGGGGGAGAGAAAGCTTTCTTT
j_call: TRBJ1-1
d_call: TRBD1
v_call: TRBV6-1
clone_size: .

cdr3_aa: CASGGQPYGYTF
cdr3_nt: TGTGCCAGCGGCGGACAGCCCTATGGCTACACCTTC
j_call: TRBJ1-2
d_call: .
v_call: TRBV7-2
clone_size: .

cdr3_aa: CASGVEGGRYF
cdr3_nt: TGTGCCAGCGGAGTAGAGGGCGGGAGATACTTC
j_call: TRBJ2-5
d_call: TRBD2
v_call: TRBV27
clone_size: .

cdr3_aa: CASSPPQGVPNQPQHF
cdr3_nt: TGTGCCAGCAGCCCACCACAGGGGGTCCCAAATCAGCCCCAGCATTTT
j_call: TRBJ1-5
d_call: TRBD1
v_call: TRBV3-1
clone_size: .

cdr3_aa: CASSLPQGGFEQYF
cdr3_nt: TGTGCCAGCAGCTTACCCCAGGGGGGCTTCGAGCAGTACTTC
j_call: TRBJ2-7
d_call: .
v_call: TRBV7-9
clone_size: .